This T cell receptor beta chain comes out of a study of blood T cell repertoires in COVID-19. Study at large: Whether acute or convalescent, the COVID-19 samples came from the United States, Italy and Spain. T cells, B-cell-depleted T cells, or PBMCs provided the cDNA or gDNA that served as material.

Under the authors' procedure: Estimated nucleated cell counts came from reference gene primer amplification. Sequencing was performed with immunoSEQ multiplex PCR; in TCRdb, only in-frame clones are kept and a portion is missing. V and J calls and clone size are those listed in that table; D and trimming were worked out from the DNA. The table shows over 80,000 clones, with approximately 90% occurring only once. The clonotype comes from a human donor with active COVID-19. The donor label of this sample is uncertain. Sample: peripheral blood.

The CDR3 protein is CASSQVTYSYNEQFF. The CDR3 DNA is TGTGCCAGCAGCCAAGTTACTTACTCCTACAATGAGCAGTTCTTC. The chain joins TRBV3-1 (or the pseudogene TRBV3-2) to TRBJ2-1, with no clear D. Germline CDR1 is LGHDT and CDR2 is YNNKEL (reference sequence). The CDR3 consists of 15 residues. V lost 1 base and J 0 bases, leaving 7 bases between the germline ends.